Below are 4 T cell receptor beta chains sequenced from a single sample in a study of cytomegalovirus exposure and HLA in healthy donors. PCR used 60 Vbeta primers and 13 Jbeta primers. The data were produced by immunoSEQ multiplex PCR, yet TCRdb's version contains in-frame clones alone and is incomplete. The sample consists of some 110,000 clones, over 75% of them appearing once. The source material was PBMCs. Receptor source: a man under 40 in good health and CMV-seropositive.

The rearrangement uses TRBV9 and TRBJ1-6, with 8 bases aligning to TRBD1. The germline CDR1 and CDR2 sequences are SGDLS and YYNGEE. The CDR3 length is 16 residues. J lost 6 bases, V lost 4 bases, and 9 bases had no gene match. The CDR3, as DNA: TGTGCCAGCAGCCCCCGGACAGGGCAGAGTAATTCACCCCTCCACTTT. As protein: CASSPRTGQSNSPLHF.

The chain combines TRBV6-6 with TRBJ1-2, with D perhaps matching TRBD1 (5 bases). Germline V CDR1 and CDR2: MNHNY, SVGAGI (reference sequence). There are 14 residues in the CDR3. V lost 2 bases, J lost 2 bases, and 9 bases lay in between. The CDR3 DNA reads TGTGCCAGCAGTTACAGGGGCGAGAACTATGGCTACACCTTC. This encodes CASSYRGENYGYTF.

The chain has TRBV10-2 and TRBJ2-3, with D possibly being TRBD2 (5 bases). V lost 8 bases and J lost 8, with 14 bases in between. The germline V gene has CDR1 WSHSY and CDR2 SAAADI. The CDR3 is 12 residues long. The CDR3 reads CASLVIGSTQYF. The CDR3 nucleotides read TGCGCCAGCTTGGTGATTGGGAGTACGCAGTATTTT.

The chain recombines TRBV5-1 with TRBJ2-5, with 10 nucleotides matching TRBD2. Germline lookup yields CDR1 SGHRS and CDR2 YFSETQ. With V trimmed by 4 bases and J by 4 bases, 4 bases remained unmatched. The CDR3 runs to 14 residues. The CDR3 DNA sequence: TGCGCCAGCAGCCCGCGACTAGCGGGAGAGACCCAGTACTTC. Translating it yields CASSPRLAGETQYF. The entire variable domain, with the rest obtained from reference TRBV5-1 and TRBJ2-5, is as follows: KAGVTQTPRYLIKTRGQQVTLSCSPISGHRSVSWYQQTPGQGLQFLFEYFSETQRNKGNFPGRFSGRQFSNSRSEMNVSTLELGDSALYLCASSPRLAGETQYFGPGTRLLVL.